The 23 T cell receptor beta chains below all came from one sample that was sequenced in a study of T cells in Graves' hyperthyroidism and ophthalmopathy. Researchers amplified the TCR beta CDR3 regions from RNA transcripts. Carried out on the TCR CDR3, a first-round RT-PCR used the HTBI primer set. A single record per CDR3 protein comes from TCRdb applying MiXCR to the multiplex PCR reads. The sample lists a few hundred thousand distinct CDR3 sequences, around 20% occurring once. Sequencing was performed on blood. The receptors were gathered from a man aged 18 to 35 with Graves' hyperthyroidism.

The chain joins TRBV6-1 to TRBJ1-1; a possible D gene is TRBD1 (5 bases). Germline V gene sequence: CDR1 MNHNS, CDR2 SASEGT. This CDR3 has 11 residues. This CDR3 reads CAVGLGTVAFF. The CDR3 DNA reads as TGTGCAGTAGGCCTTGGGACGGTGGCTTTCTTT.

The chain joins TRBV12-3 or TRBV12-4 to TRBJ2-2, with D possibly being TRBD2 (5 bases). The CDR3 has 16 amino acids. The V end was cut by 5 bases, the J end by 2 bases, with 15 bases between. This chain's CDR3 is CASSPGGSFNTGELFF. The CDR3 DNA reads as TGTGCCAGCAGTCCCGGCGGGTCTTTCAACACCGGGGAGCTGTTTTTT.

This clonotype was recorded at least ten times. The V call is TRBV6-1, the J call TRBJ1-5; D is uncertain. The V gene lost 8 bases and the J gene lost 0 bases, with 8 bases spanning the gap. The CDR3 consists of 13 residues. The germline V gene has CDR1 MNHNS and CDR2 SASEGT. The CDR3 sequence is CASRLYSNQPQHF. The CDR3 nucleotides are TGTGCCAGCCGACTGTATAGCAATCAGCCCCAGCATTTT.

J is TRBJ1-1 and V is TRBV6-1, with 8 bases fitting TRBD1. The CDR3 is 14 amino acids. The J segment lost 4 bases and the V segment lost 6 bases, leaving 7 bases of the junction unmatched. Germline values: CDR1 MNHNS, CDR2 SASEGT. CDR3 DNA: TGTGCCAGCAGGCAGGACAGGGCCCCCACTGAAGCTTTCTTT. Residues: CASRQDRAPTEAFF.

At least ten counts were recorded for this clonotype. This sequence joins TRBV6-1 and TRBJ1-1, with D possibly being TRBD1 (6 bases). Germline loops: CDR1 MNHNS, CDR2 SASEGT. The CDR3 is made up of 15 amino acids. The V end was cut by 5 bases, the J end by 3 bases, with 16 bases between. CDR3 coding DNA: TGTGCCAGCAGTCCGATTTGGACAGACTACACTGAAGCTTTCTTT. Translating gives CASSPIWTDYTEAFF.

There are many counts of this clonotype. The chain combines TRBV2 with TRBJ1-1; tentatively, D is TRBD1 (5 bases). The CDR3 totals 10 residues. Germline CDR1 is SNHLY and CDR2 is FYNNEI. V lost 8 bases and J 11 bases, leaving 12 bases between the germline ends. This CDR3 is CASATGLAFF. CDR3 nucleotides: TGTGCCAGCGCAACAGGATTGGCTTTCTTT.

The CDR3 protein is CASSFSGRPNGELFF. In DNA, the CDR3 is TGTGCCAGCAGTTTTAGCGGGAGGCCGAACGGGGAGCTGTTTTTT. The chain links TRBV6-2 or TRBV6-3 to TRBJ2-2; 10 positions agree with TRBD2. Losses at the gene ends were 4 bases for V and 7 bases for J; bases not matched to a gene: 6. Germline V CDR1 and CDR2: MNHEY, SVGEGT. CDR3 length: 15 amino acids.

This chain joins TRBV9 and TRBJ2-7; the D gene could be TRBD1 or TRBD2 (5 bases each). Trimming pared 4 bases from V and 5 bases from J, leaving 10 bases between. Germline-derived CDR1 and CDR2 are SGDLS and YYNGEE. This CDR3 is built from 12 residues. The DNA for the CDR3 is TGTGCCAGCAGCCCCGGGGACCACGAGCAGTACTTC. It encodes CASSPGDHEQYF. The whole variable domain, filled in from reference TRBV9 and TRBJ2-7, reads DSGVTQTPKHLITATGQRVTLRCSPRSGDLSVYWYQQSLDQGLQFLIQYYNGEERAKGNILERFSAQQFPDLHSELNLSSLELGDSALYFCASSPGDHEQYFGPGTRLTVT.

There are many counts of this clonotype. The gene calls are TRBV20-1 and TRBJ2-7; D is uncertain. Trimming removed 3 bases from V and 7 bases from J, with 10 bases in between. The CDR3 covers 11 residues. Germline V CDR1 and CDR2: DFQATT, SNEGSKA (reference sequence). In nucleotides, the CDR3 is TGCAGTGCTAGTAGACTCTGGGAGCAGTACTTC. This codes for CSASRLWEQYF.

In DNA form, the CDR3 reads TGTGCCAGCAGCCAAGTCGGACAGGGGATAGATGGCTACACCTTC. Translating gives CASSQVGQGIDGYTF. J is TRBJ1-2 and V is TRBV14; 9 positions match TRBD1. Germline CDR1 and CDR2: SGHDN and FVKESK. This CDR3 is built from 15 residues. Trimming at V came to 1 base and at J to 6 bases, leaving 6 bases not matched to a gene.

The chain employs TRBV6-1 and TRBJ1-1; D is undetermined. The CDR3 has 15 amino acids. The V gene's germline CDR1 is MNHNS and CDR2 SASEGT. The V end was cut by 6 bases, the J end by 0 bases, with 14 bases between. The CDR3: CASSWARAVNTEAFF. The CDR3 DNA sequence: TGTGCCAGCAGCTGGGCGAGGGCTGTGAACACTGAAGCTTTCTTT.

This clonotype appeared many times. The chain recombines TRBV6-5 with TRBJ1-2, with TRBD1 matching 7 bases. Germline V gene sequence: CDR1 MNHEY, CDR2 SVGAGI. The V and J ends lost 4 bases and 7 bases, in that order; junction bases with no gene match: 6. The CDR3 is 13 residues long. This chain's CDR3 is CASSLQGEGGYTF. CDR3 coding DNA: TGTGCCAGCAGTTTGCAGGGGGAAGGTGGCTACACCTTC.

There are many counts of this clonotype. The gene calls are TRBV29-1 and TRBJ1-2; 11 bases map to TRBD1. V gave up 5 bases and J gave up 5 bases; unmatched junction bases: 7. This CDR3 is 14 amino acids long. CDR1 and CDR2 from the germline V gene are SQVTM and ANQGSEA. The CDR3 loop is CSVTRTGGEYGYTF. DNA for the CDR3: TGCAGCGTTACGAGGACAGGGGGCGAATATGGCTACACCTTC.

The J gene is TRBJ1-2, the V gene TRBV4-1; D remains ambiguous. Germline V gene data show CDR1 as MGHRA and CDR2 as YSYEKL. This CDR3 spans 14 amino acids. Trimming cost V 0 bases and J 4 bases, with 9 bases left between them. The CDR3 bases are TGCGCCAGCAGCCAAGATCGACAAAGCTATGGCTACACCTTC. Amino acids: CASSQDRQSYGYTF.

This clonotype was detected many times. This chain links TRBV5-1 with TRBJ2-2; no reliable D call. V lost 1 base, J lost 2 bases, and 9 bases lay in between. The V gene's germline CDR1 is SGHRS and CDR2 YFSETQ. The CDR3 consists of 15 residues. In nucleotides, the CDR3 is TGCGCCAGCAGCTTGTCTTGGGGAAACACCGGGGAGCTGTTTTTT. It translates to CASSLSWGNTGELFF.

This clonotype came up many times. The chain employs TRBV6-1 and TRBJ1-5; the D is unclear. CDR1 and CDR2 (germline): MNHNS, SASEGT. V was pared by 3 bases and J by 0 bases, with 6 bases between. The CDR3 is made up of 14 amino acids. The CDR3 region has the DNA TGTGCCAGCAGTGACCCCTATAGCAATCAGCCCCAGCATTTT. Its protein is CASSDPYSNQPQHF.

This clonotype was found once. This may stem from a read error, because a much larger clone lies one nucleotide away. The conserved phenylalanine or tryptophan is not found at the CDR3 terminus, so this likely reflects a read error. V is TRBV29-1 and J is TRBJ2-7, with 8 bases that match TRBD1. CDR3 length equals 12 residues. J was trimmed by 6 bases and V by 5 bases; bases with no gene match: 6. Germline CDR1 is SQVTM and CDR2 is ANQGSEA. The CDR3 reads CSVWTGSGEQYY. Written as DNA, the CDR3 is TGCAGCGTTTGGACAGGGAGCGGCGAGCAGTACTAC.

The chain joins TRBV27 to TRBJ2-5, with 8 bases that match TRBD2. The CDR3 spans 16 residues. V lost 5 bases to trimming and J lost 1 base; unmatched junction nucleotides: 9. Germline assignment: CDR1 MNHEY and CDR2 SMNVEV (reference sequence). CDR3 nucleotides: TGTGCCAGCAGTCCCACCGGGACTAGAGGCCAAGAGACCCAGTACTTC. It codes for CASSPTGTRGQETQYF.

In this sample, this clonotype turned up many times. This sequence joins TRBV30 and TRBJ2-7; D remains unclear. Per the germline V gene, CDR1 is GTSNPN and CDR2 is SVGIG (reference sequence). This CDR3 region has 12 residues. Between the trimmed V and J ends, which lost 0 bases and 6 bases, there was a span of 9 bases. The CDR3 here is CAWSVHGTEQYF. The DNA for the CDR3 is TGTGCCTGGAGTGTACACGGAACCGAGCAGTACTTC.

This chain joins TRBV11-2 and TRBJ1-1, with a weak D call TRBD1 (6 bases). The germline gives CDR1 SGHAT, CDR2 FQNNGV. The CDR3 is 18 amino acids. Trimming removed 1 base at V and 5 bases at J, with 23 bases between. The CDR3 protein is CASSLVRPRGAAGTEAFF. CDR3 in DNA: TGTGCCAGCAGCTTAGTACGGCCACGGGGGGCCGCGGGGACTGAAGCTTTCTTT.

This clonotype was detected only once. Being one base from a much bigger clone, this may be a read error. This chain joins TRBV6-2 or TRBV6-3 and TRBJ2-3; D might be TRBD1 or TRBD2, each matching 5 bases. This CDR3 is built from 14 residues. The germline gives CDR1 MNHEY, CDR2 SVGEGT. The V end was cut by 4 bases, the J end by 7 bases, with 15 bases between. The CDR3 nucleotides read TGTGCCAGCAGTTCCTCCCGGGGCGAGTATACGCAGTATTTT. Translation gives CASSSSRGEYTQYF.

This chain links TRBV5-1 with TRBJ1-5; 7 bases are a match to TRBD1. Germline values: CDR1 SGHRS, CDR2 YFSETQ. This CDR3 is 14 amino acids long. Trimming removed 4 bases from V and 5 bases from J; junction bases left unmatched: 6. CDR3 residues: CASSPQGEDQPQHF. The DNA of the CDR3 is TGCGCCAGCAGCCCCCAGGGGGAGGATCAGCCCCAGCATTTT.

For the CDR3, the DNA is TGTGCCAGTAGTATGGTAACAGGTAGAGGCTACACCTTC. This gives the protein CASSMVTGRGYTF. The V gene is TRBV19, the J gene TRBJ1-2; perhaps TRBD1 as D (5 bases). With 3 bases removed from V and 8 bases from J, the gap between germline ends came to 13 bases. This CDR3 has 13 amino acids. The germline V gene has CDR1 LNHDA and CDR2 SQIVND (reference sequence).